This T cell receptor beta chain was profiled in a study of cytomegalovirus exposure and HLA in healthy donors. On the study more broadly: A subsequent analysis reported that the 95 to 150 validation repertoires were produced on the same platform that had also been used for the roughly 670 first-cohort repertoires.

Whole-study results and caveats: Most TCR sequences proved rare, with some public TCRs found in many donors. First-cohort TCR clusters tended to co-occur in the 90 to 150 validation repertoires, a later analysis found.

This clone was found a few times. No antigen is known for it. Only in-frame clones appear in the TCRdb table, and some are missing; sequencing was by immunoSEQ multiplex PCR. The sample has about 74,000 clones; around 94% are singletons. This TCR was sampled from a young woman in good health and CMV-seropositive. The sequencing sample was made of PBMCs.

CDR3: CASSIGGRVSSEAFF. CDR3 DNA: TGTGCCAGTAGTATAGGTGGCAGGGTATCATCTGAAGCTTTCTTT. The rearrangement uses TRBV19 and TRBJ1-1; maybe TRBD1 (5 bases). CDR1 and CDR2 (germline): LNHDA, SQIVND (reference sequence). V was cut by 1 base and J by 6 bases, with 15 bases left in between. The CDR3 is made up of 15 amino acids. The variable domain in full, completed from reference TRBV19 and TRBJ1-1, reads DGGITQSPKYLFRKEGQNVTLSCEQNLNHDAMYWYRQDPGQGLRLIYYSQIVNDFQKGDIAEGYSVSREKKESFPLTVTSAQKNPTAFYLCASSIGGRVSSEAFFGQGTRLTVV.